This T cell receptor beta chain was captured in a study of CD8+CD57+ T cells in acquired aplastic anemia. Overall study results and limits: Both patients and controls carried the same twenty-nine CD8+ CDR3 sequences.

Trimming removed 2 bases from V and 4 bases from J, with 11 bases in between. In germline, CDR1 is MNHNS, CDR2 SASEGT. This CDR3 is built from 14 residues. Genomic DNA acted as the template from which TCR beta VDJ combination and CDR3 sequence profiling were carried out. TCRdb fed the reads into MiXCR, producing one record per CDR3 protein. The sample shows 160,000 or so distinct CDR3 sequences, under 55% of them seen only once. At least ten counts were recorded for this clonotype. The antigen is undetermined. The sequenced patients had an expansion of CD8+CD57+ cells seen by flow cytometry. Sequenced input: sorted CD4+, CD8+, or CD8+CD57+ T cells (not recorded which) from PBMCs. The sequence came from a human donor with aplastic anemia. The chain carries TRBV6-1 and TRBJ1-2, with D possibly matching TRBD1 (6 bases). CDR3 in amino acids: CASSEMDSSYGYTF. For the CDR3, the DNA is TGTGCCAGCAGTGAAATGGACAGTTCCTATGGCTACACCTTC.